This TCR beta chain is drawn from a study of vaccination effects on CD4 cells after COVID-19. The wider study: Post-vaccine specimens arrived a median 72 days past the second dose.

Assay used: immunoSEQ multiplex PCR; TCRdb lists only in-frame clones, some missing. Of around 62,000 clones in the sample, over 70% were seen once. Study-level points and caveats: The study found that only 1 of 255 vaccine-induced clones from healthy vaccinees cross-reacted with common cold coronaviruses. Convalescent patients were scarce, and early post-infection timepoints were absent.

Culture proceeded for 10 days, and CD4+ T cells were then isolated. Vaccination of participants consisted of two doses of either the BNT162b2 or mRNA-1273 vaccine. Vaccinated recipients, who were negative for nucleocapsid antibodies, had no history of SARS-CoV-2 infection. Notes on this clone: Its antigen remains unknown.

The V gene end was trimmed by 6 bases and the J gene end by 4 bases; junction bases not matched to a gene: 3. The CDR3 length is 14 residues. Germline values: CDR1 MNHEY, CDR2 SVGAGI. The sample here was CD4+ T cells from PBMCs cultured without peptide, taken after COVID-19 vaccination. The chain joins TRBV6-5 to TRBJ2-5; TRBD2 aligns across 12 bases. The TCR was taken from a human donor who received a COVID-19 vaccine. DNA for the CDR3: TGTGCCAGCAGGCCGGGACTAGCGGGAGAGACCCAGTACTTC. This sequence encodes CASRPGLAGETQYF.